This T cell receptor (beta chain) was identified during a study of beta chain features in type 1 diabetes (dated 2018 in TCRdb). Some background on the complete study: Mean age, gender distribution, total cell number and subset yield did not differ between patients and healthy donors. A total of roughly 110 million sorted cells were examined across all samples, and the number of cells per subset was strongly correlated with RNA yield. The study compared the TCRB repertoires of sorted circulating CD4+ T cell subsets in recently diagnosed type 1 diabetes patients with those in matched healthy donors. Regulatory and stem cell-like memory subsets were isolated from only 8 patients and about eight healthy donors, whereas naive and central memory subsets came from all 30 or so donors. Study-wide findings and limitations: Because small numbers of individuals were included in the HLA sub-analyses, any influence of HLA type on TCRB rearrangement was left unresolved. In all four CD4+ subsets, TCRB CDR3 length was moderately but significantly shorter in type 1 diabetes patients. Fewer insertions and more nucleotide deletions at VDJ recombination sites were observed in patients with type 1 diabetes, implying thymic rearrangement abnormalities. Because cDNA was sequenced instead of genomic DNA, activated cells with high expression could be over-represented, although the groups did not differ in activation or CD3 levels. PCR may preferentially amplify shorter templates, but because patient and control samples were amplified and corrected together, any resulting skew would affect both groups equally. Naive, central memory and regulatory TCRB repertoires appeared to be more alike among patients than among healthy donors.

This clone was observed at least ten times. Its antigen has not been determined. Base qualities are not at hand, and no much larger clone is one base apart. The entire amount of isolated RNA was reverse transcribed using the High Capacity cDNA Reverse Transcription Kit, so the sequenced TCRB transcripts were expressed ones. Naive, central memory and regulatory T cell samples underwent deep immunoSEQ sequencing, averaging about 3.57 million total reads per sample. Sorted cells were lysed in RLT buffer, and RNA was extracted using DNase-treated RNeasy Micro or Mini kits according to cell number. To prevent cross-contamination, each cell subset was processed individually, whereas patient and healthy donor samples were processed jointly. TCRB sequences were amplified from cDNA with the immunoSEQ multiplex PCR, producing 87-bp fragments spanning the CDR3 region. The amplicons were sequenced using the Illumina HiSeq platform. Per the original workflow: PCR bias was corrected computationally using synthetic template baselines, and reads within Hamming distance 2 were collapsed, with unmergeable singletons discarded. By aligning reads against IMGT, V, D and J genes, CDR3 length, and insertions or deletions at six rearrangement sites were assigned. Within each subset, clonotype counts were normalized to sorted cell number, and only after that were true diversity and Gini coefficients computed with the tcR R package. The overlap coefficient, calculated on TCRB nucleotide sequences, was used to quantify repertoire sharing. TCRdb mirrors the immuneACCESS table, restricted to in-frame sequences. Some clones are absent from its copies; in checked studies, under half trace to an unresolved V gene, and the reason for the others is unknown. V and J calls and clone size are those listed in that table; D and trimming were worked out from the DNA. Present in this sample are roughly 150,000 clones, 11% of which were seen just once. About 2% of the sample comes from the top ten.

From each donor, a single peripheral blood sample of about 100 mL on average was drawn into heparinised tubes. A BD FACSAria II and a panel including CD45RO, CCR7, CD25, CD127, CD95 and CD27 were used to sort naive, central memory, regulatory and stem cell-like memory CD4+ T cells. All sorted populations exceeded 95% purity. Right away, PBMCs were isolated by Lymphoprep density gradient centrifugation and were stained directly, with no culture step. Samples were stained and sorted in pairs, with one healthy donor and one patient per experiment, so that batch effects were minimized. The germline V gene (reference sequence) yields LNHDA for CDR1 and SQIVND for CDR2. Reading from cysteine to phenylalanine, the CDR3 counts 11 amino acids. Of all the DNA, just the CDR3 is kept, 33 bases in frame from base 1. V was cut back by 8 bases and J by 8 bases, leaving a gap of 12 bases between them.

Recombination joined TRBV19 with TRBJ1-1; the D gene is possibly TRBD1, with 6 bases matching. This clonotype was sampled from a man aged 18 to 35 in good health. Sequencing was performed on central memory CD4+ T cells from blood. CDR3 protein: CASATGLEAFF. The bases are TGTGCCAGTGCAACAGGGTTAGAAGCTTTCTTT.